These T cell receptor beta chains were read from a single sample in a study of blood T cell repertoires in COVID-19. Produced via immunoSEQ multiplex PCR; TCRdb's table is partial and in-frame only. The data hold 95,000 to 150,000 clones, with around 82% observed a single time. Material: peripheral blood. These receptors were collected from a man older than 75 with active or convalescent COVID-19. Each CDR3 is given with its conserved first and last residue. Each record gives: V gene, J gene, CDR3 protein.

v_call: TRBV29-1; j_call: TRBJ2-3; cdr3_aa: CSVEGTGGGTDTQYF
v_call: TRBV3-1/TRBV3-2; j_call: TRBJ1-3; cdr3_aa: CASSQPTTGGGNTIYF
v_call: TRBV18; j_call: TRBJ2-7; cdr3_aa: CASSPEGGTEQYF
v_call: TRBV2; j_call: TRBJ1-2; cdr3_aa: CASSEGQGLGGYTF
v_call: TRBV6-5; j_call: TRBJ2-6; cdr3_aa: CASSYRGGTGANVLTF
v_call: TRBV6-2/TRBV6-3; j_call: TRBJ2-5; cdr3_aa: CASSRHPQETQYF
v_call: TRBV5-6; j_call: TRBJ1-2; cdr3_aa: CASSLAGSPGGYTF
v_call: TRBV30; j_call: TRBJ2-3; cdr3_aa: CAWSGKGADTQYF
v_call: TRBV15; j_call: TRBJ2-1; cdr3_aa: CATSRGSGLTYNEQFF
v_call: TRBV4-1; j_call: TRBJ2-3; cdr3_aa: CASSHRSGGSSTDTQYF
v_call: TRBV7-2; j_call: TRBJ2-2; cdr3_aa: CASSPGLAGGPTGELFF
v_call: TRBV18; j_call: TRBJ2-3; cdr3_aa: CASSLGTRGAADTQYF
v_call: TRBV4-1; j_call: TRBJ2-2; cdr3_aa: CASSQEGQGKLNTGELFF
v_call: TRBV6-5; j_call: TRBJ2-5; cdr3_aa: CASSYSGDPLYF
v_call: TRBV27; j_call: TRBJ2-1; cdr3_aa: CASLSGGFGNEQFF
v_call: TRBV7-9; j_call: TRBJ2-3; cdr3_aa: CASSLGQGTDTQYF
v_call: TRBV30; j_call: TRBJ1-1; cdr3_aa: CAWGRDRNTEAFF
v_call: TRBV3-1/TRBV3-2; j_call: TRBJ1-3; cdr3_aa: CASSRGQSSGNTIYF
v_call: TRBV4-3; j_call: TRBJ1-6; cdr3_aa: CASRRGDSPLHF
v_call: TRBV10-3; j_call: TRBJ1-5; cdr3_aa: CAISNPGQRNQPQHF
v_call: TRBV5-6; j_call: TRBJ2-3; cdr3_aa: CASSLVLEGTDTQYF
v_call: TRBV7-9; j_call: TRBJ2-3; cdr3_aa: CASSLGGQGLTDTQYF
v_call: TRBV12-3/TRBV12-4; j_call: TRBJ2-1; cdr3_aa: CASSLGGNEQFF
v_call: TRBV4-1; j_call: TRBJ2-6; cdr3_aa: CASSQPPVNSHFGANVLTF
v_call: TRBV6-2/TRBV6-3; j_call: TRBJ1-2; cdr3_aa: CASSQGVYGYTF
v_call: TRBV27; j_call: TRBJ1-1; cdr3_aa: CASSLNLDTEAFF
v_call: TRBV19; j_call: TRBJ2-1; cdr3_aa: CASSIDEDLGQFF
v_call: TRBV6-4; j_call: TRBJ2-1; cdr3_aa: CASSDSGQGNNEQFF
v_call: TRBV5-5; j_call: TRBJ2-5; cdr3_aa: CASSPEGQSTVGTQYF
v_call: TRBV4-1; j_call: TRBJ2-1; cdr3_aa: CASSQVGAGRNEQFF
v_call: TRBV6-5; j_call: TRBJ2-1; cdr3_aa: CASSQPGGKNNEQFF
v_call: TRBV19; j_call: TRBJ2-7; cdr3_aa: CATSPGAGYYVEQYF
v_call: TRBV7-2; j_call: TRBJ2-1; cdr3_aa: CASSLAPGSDEQFF
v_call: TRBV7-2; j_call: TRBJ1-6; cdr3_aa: CASSPGQGLSPLHF
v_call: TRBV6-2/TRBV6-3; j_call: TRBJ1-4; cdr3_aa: CASSYSSRTTNEKLFF
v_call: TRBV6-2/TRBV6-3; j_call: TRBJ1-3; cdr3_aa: CASSYERGLGNTIYF
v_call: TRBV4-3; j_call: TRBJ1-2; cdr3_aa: CAFDRRTNYGYTF
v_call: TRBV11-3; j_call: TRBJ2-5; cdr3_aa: CASSTRTSGGGETQYF